A selection of T cell receptor beta chains follows, all from one sample in a study of identical twins. TCRdb analysed the 5' RACE reads with MiXCR anew, one entry per CDR3 protein. The sample lists under 250,000 distinct CDR3 sequences, about 13% seen once, with about 3.9% in the top ten. The data also belong to a second study, concerning yellow fever vaccine responses in identical twins.

Specimen: memory (CD45RO+) T cells sorted from blood. These receptor sequences come from a woman aged 18-29 years in good health. CDR3s include the opening cysteine and the closing phenylalanine or tryptophan. D genes are given only for firm matches. Clone sizes are given selectively: once, few, many, or a class where the clone is expanded.

j_call d_call clone_size v_call cdr3_aa cdr3_nt
TRBJ2-2 NA NA TRBV9 CASSVATSGELFF TGTGCCAGCAGCGTAGCTACGTCCGGGGAGCTGTTTTTT
TRBJ2-4 NA many TRBV7-9 CASSLVGDKNIQYF TGTGCCAGCAGCTTAGTGGGGGATAAAAACATTCAGTACTTC
TRBJ1-1 NA few TRBV28 CASSSPDSVNTEAFF TGTGCCAGCAGTTCACCGGACAGCGTGAACACTGAAGCTTTCTTT
TRBJ2-2 TRBD1 many TRBV15 CATRTGGLSAGELFF TGTGCCACCAGGACAGGGGGCTTATCGGCCGGGGAGCTGTTTTTT
TRBJ2-3 NA many TRBV7-7 CASSLGGSRTDTQYF TGTGCTAGCAGCTTAGGGGGGAGCCGCACAGATACGCAGTATTTT
TRBJ2-7 NA NA TRBV5-4 CASSLVQGGEQYF TGTGCCAGCAGCTTGGTTCAGGGGGGCGAGCAGTACTTC
TRBJ1-1 TRBD1 NA TRBV10-3 CAISETGGNTEAFF TGTGCCATCAGTGAGACAGGGGGGAACACTGAAGCTTTCTTT
TRBJ2-2 TRBD1 NA TRBV4-3 CASSQGTGSGTGELFF TGCGCCAGCAGCCAAGGGACAGGGTCGGGCACCGGGGAGCTGTTTTTT
TRBJ2-1 TRBD1 many TRBV24-1 CATSEPGTGNEQFF TGTGCCACCAGTGAGCCCGGGACAGGGAATGAGCAGTTCTTC
TRBJ2-5 NA few TRBV4-2 CASSQDGSGGGETQYF TGTGCCAGCAGCCAAGATGGGTCCGGCGGAGGAGAGACCCAGTACTTC
TRBJ2-5 NA NA TRBV7-2 CGRRETQYF TGTGGGAGGAGGGAGACCCAGTACTTC
TRBJ2-3 NA few TRBV29-1 CSVVGSSPDTQYF TGCAGCGTTGTTGGCAGTTCCCCAGATACGCAGTATTTT
TRBJ2-3 NA many TRBV5-1 CASSFDASTDTQYF TGCGCCAGCAGCTTTGACGCTAGCACAGATACGCAGTATTTT
TRBJ2-1 NA few TRBV18 CASSLRTATTHNEQFF TGTGCCAGCTCACTACGGACAGCTACAACTCACAATGAGCAGTTCTTC
TRBJ2-4 NA few TRBV11-2 CASSSGGGRRNIQYF TGTGCCAGCAGCTCTGGTGGGGGGCGCAGAAACATTCAGTACTTC
TRBJ2-7 TRBD1 NA TRBV20-1 CSPQQGDEQYF TGCAGTCCGCAACAGGGGGACGAGCAGTACTTC
TRBJ2-2 NA NA TRBV20-1 CSARDSQNTGELFF TGCAGTGCTAGAGACTCCCAGAACACCGGGGAGCTGTTTTTT
TRBJ2-4 TRBD2 many TRBV5-1 CASSSGGGDLAKNIQYF TGCGCCAGCAGCTCGGGAGGCGGGGATCTAGCCAAAAACATTCAGTACTTC
TRBJ2-1 NA NA TRBV9 CASSVSGGHYNEQFF TGTGCCAGCAGCGTAAGTGGGGGACATTACAATGAGCAGTTCTTC
TRBJ2-1 TRBD2 few TRBV20-1 CSASGGRALNEQFF TGCAGTGCTAGTGGTGGGAGGGCCCTCAATGAGCAGTTCTTC
TRBJ2-5 NA many TRBV3-1 CASSQNYRGQYF TGTGCCAGCAGCCAGAACTACCGGGGCCAGTACTTC
TRBJ1-4 NA many TRBV12-3/TRBV12-4 CASSSGHANEKLFF TGTGCCAGCAGTTCGGGACACGCTAATGAAAAACTGTTTTTT
TRBJ2-5 TRBD1 few TRBV10-3 CAISDRDRGQTQYF TGTGCCATCAGTGACCGGGACAGGGGACAGACCCAGTACTTC
TRBJ2-5 NA many TRBV29-1 CSVRKTPEGAETQYF TGCAGCGTACGCAAGACCCCGGAGGGGGCGGAGACCCAGTACTTC
TRBJ2-7 NA NA TRBV3-1 CTISLLLGDTSTYEQYF TGTACCATCAGCCTCCTTTTAGGGGACACATCAACCTACGAGCAGTACTTC
TRBJ2-1 TRBD2 NA TRBV10-3 CAIRSSGNEQFF TGTGCCATCAGATCTAGCGGGAATGAGCAGTTCTTC
TRBJ2-7 NA many TRBV7-2 CASSLGGVSYEQYF TGTGCCAGCAGCTTAGGCGGGGTCAGTTACGAGCAGTACTTC
TRBJ2-6 NA NA TRBV2 CASSELLSSGANVLTF TGTGCCAGCAGTGAACTACTGAGCTCTGGGGCCAACGTCCTGACTTTC
TRBJ1-5 NA few TRBV30 CAWSDRREQPQHF TGTGCCTGGAGTGATCGCAGGGAACAGCCCCAGCATTTT
TRBJ2-7 NA NA TRBV5-5 CASSLGGGPTIYEQYF TGTGCCAGCAGCTTGGGAGGGGGTCCAACTATATACGAGCAGTACTTC
TRBJ1-2 TRBD1 few TRBV5-1 CASSPPTGSIYGYTF TGCGCCAGCAGCCCGCCGACAGGGTCTATCTATGGCTACACCTTC
TRBJ2-5 NA once TRBV27 CASSLGLAGVGIGTQYF TGTGCCAGCAGTTTAGGATTGGCAGGTGTGGGTATCGGGACCCAGTACTTC
TRBJ2-5 NA few TRBV7-3 CASSSRLGGGETQYF TGTGCCAGCAGCTCCCGACTAGGAGGGGGGGAGACCCAGTACTTC
TRBJ1-1 NA NA TRBV12-3/TRBV12-4 CASNTRTEAFF TGTGCCAGCAATACCCGCACTGAAGCTTTCTTT
TRBJ1-2 NA few TRBV5-1 CASSPIKDGYTF TGCGCCAGCAGCCCTATAAAGGATGGCTACACCTTC
TRBJ2-2 TRBD2 few TRBV15 CATTRDGLAGGGTGELFF TGTGCCACCACCAGAGATGGACTAGCGGGAGGGGGCACCGGGGAGCTGTTTTTT
TRBJ2-3 TRBD2 NA TRBV30 CAWSVFRGSGRDRWDTQYF TGTGCCTGGAGTGTCTTCCGTGGTAGCGGGAGGGATAGATGGGATACGCAGTATTTT
TRBJ2-2 NA many TRBV29-1 CSVVEEGDTGELFF TGCAGCGTTGTGGAGGAGGGGGACACCGGGGAGCTGTTTTTT
TRBJ1-1 NA NA TRBV7-9 CASSLLRSEAFF TGTGCCAGCAGCTTACTTCGTTCTGAAGCTTTCTTT
TRBJ1-1 NA many TRBV11-2 CASSLATGSTEAFF TGTGCCAGCAGCTTAGCGACCGGAAGCACTGAAGCTTTCTTT
TRBJ1-2 TRBD1 few TRBV27 CASSLTGGNYGYTF TGTGCCAGCAGTCTGACAGGGGGGAACTATGGCTACACCTTC
TRBJ1-5 NA few TRBV20-1 CSARDSQLLNQPQHF TGCAGTGCTAGAGATTCACAGCTTTTAAATCAGCCCCAGCATTTT
TRBJ2-3 TRBD1 few TRBV20-1 CSAGDRKFGTDTQYF TGCAGTGCAGGGGACAGAAAATTTGGGACAGATACGCAGTATTTT
TRBJ2-7 NA many TRBV6-2/TRBV6-3 CASSYQEEGSYEQYF TGTGCCAGCAGTTACCAAGAGGAAGGCAGCTACGAGCAGTACTTC
TRBJ2-5 NA few TRBV25-1 CASSEKDQETQYF TGTGCCAGCAGTGAAAAGGATCAAGAGACCCAGTACTTC
TRBJ2-3 NA many TRBV7-9 CASSLGAQVVTQYF TGTGCCAGCAGCTTAGGGGCTCAGGTTGTTACGCAGTATTTT
TRBJ2-3 NA many TRBV29-1 CSAGTSFPTDTQYF TGCAGCGCCGGCACTAGCTTTCCCACAGATACGCAGTATTTT
TRBJ1-2 NA many TRBV9 CASSVGGVDGYTF TGTGCCAGCAGCGTAGGAGGGGTGGATGGCTACACCTTC
TRBJ1-2 TRBD1 few TRBV7-8 CASSWDREAYTF TGTGCCAGCAGCTGGGACAGGGAAGCCTACACCTTC
TRBJ2-7 TRBD2 NA TRBV14 CASSQAGTRLSEQYF TGTGCCAGCAGCCAAGCCGGGACTAGGCTCTCCGAGCAGTACTTC
TRBJ2-7 NA NA TRBV12-3/TRBV12-4 CASSLFPGPPSYEQYF TGTGCCAGCAGTTTATTCCCAGGCCCCCCGAGCTACGAGCAGTACTTC
TRBJ2-7 TRBD1 many TRBV7-8 CASSPPITGQRNYEQYF TGTGCCAGCAGCCCCCCCATTACGGGACAGCGCAACTACGAGCAGTACTTC
TRBJ2-1 TRBD2 few TRBV25-1 CASRTSGRVDEQFF TGTGCCAGCAGGACTAGCGGGAGGGTAGATGAGCAGTTCTTC
TRBJ2-4 NA NA TRBV20-1 CSAASHIQYF TGCAGTGCTGCCTCTCACATTCAGTACTTC
TRBJ2-3 TRBD2 many TRBV5-1 CASSQSGTSGVNTQYF TGCGCCAGCAGCCAGTCCGGGACTAGCGGGGTTAATACGCAGTATTTT